This T cell receptor (beta chain) was recorded in a study of prognosis after radiotherapy for stage I lung cancer. At the level of the study: Patients (about twelve men, several women) were aged about 50 to 84, median about 74 years. Radiotherapy took the form of SBRT (3 to 5 fractions) with a biologically effective dose of at least 100 Gy.

V lost 2 bases and J 0 bases, leaving 10 bases between the germline ends. The CDR3 covers 15 residues. CDR1 SNHLY and CDR2 FYNNEI come from the germline V gene. Genomic DNA was subjected to two-round multiplex PCR for amplification of TCR beta CDR3. The first PCR round targeted every TRBV and TRBJ gene with specific primers. MiXCR, run by TCRdb on the multiplex PCR reads, gives a single entry per CDR3 protein. The sample includes about 16,000 distinct CDR3 sequences, about 43% of them seen just once. The rearrangement uses TRBV2 and TRBJ1-1, with D unresolved. The sequence was collected from a donor aged 50 or older with non-small cell lung cancer. The source material was PBMCs, sampled before or after stereotactic body radiation therapy (not recorded which). The CDR3 spells CASSESWVLNTEAFF. The CDR3 DNA reads TGTGCCAGCAGTGAATCGTGGGTCCTGAACACTGAAGCTTTCTTT.